This T cell receptor (beta chain) originates from a study of blood T cells in healthy people across ages. Whole-study results and caveats: More naive CD4+ cells and higher diversity marked long-lived donors relative to aged donors. Per million T cells, TCR beta diversity dropped roughly linearly as age increased.

A few counts support this clonotype. As yet, its antigen is unknown. Per-sample yields of isolated PBMCs were at least 6 million. A second PCR, run for about 7 to 11 cycles, used a sample-barcoded 5' primer plus a J-beta primer mix. TCRdb used MiXCR to reprocess the 5' RACE reads, holding one entry per CDR3 protein. The data hold about 1,800,000 distinct CDR3 sequences, with 28% observed a single time. The sequenced sample was blood. The receptor's source is a woman aged 25 to 39 in good health.

For the CDR3, the DNA is TGTGCCAGCACACGGGTAACCTACAATGAGCAGTTCTTC. Translation gives CASTRVTYNEQFF. The rearrangement joins TRBV6-2 or TRBV6-3 to TRBJ2-1; no reliable D call. Trimming cost V 7 bases and J 2 bases, with 9 bases left between them. Germline V gives CDR1 MNHEY, CDR2 SVGEGT. CDR3 length: 13 amino acids.